This T cell receptor beta chain was identified in a study of PD-1 blockade in classical Hodgkin lymphoma. Regarding this clone: The antigen is undetermined.

Produced via immunoSEQ multiplex PCR; TCRdb's table is partial and in-frame only. The sample records about 29,000 clones, 85% to 90% being singletons. Relapse was seen in all patients after autologous stem cell transplantation, and brentuximab vedotin exposure was variable. CD4+ T cells were purified from thawed PBMCs by negative selection. The ends were cut back, 6 bases at V and 3 bases at J, with 12 bases in the middle. This CDR3 has 13 residues. The germline gives CDR1 MNHNY, CDR2 SVGAGI (reference sequence). Study-wide points: Initiation of nivolumab under 1 year after ASCT led to exclusion of patients. CD8+ TCR diversity did not rise significantly by C4D1, unlike CD4+.

The specimen comprised CD4+ T cells from blood, sampled at baseline. The receptor was isolated from a human donor with classical Hodgkin lymphoma. The chain joins TRBV6-6 to TRBJ2-7; D is unclear. The CDR3 DNA reads TGTGCCAGCAGGGTGGGGATTAACTACGAGCAGTACTTC. Translation gives CASRVGINYEQYF.